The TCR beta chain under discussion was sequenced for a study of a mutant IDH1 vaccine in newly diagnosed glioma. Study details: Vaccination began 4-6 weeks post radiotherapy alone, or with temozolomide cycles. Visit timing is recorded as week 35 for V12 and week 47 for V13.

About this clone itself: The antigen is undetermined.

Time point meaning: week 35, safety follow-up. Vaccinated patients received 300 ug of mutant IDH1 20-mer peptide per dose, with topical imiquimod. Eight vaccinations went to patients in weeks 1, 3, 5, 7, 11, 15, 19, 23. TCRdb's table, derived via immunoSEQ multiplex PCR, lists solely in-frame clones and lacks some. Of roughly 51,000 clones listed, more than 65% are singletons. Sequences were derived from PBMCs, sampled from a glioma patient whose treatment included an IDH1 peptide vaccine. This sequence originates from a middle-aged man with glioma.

DNA for the CDR3: TGTGCCAGCAGCTTAGGGGGGAACACTGAAGCTTTCTTT. Amino acids: CASSLGGNTEAFF. The V call is TRBV5-5, the J call TRBJ1-1, with D maybe TRBD1 (6 bases). The CDR3 contains 13 residues. V was shortened by 2 bases and J by 1 base, with 6 bases between the two germline ends. Germline-derived CDR1 and CDR2 are SGHKS and YYEKEE (reference sequence). Drawing the rest from reference TRBV5-5 and TRBJ1-1, the complete variable domain is DAGVTQSPTHLIKTRGQQVTLRCSPISGHKSVSWYQQVLGQGPQFIFQYYEKEERGRGNFPDRFSARQFPNYSSELNVNALLLGDSALYLCASSLGGNTEAFFGQGTRLTVV.